This T cell receptor (beta chain) was captured in a study of T cells in Graves' hyperthyroidism and ophthalmopathy. The CDR3 contains 15 residues. V shed 4 bases and J shed 5 bases, with 15 bases lying between them. Germline CDR1 is MGHRA and CDR2 is YSYEKL. What was amplified from RNA transcripts were TCR beta CDR3 regions. The HTBI primer set drove a first-round RT-PCR of the TCR CDR3. TCRdb processed the multiplex PCR reads anew with MiXCR; each CDR3 protein has one entry. The sample shows around 610,000 distinct CDR3 sequences, about 15% of them seen only once. Study-wide results and caveats: Most expanded thyroid clonotypes above 0.001 recurred in blood. A model built on 13 V-J features separated ophthalmopathy from stable hyperthyroidism.

This clonotype showed up just once. Its antigen is currently unknown. Individuals with ophthalmopathy presented a Clinical Activity Score of at least 3, a NOSPECS grade of at least 4 and a duration under 3 months. Lactation, pregnancy, other autoimmune disease or uncontrolled infection led to exclusion of patients. The specimen was blood. This sequence originates from a woman in her thirties or forties with Graves' ophthalmopathy. The chain is built from TRBV4-1 and TRBJ1-5; tentatively, D is TRBD1 (6 bases). The CDR3 spells CASSPSGGADQPQHF. The CDR3 DNA sequence: TGCGCCAGCAGCCCTTCCGGGGGGGCTGATCAGCCCCAGCATTTT.